The following is a T cell receptor beta chain sequence with its context. Its specific antigen is unknown. No qualities accompany the bases; no much larger clone lies one base away. Stable Graves' hyperthyroidism was defined as the absence of progression to ophthalmopathy over 18 months of follow-up. Hyperthyroidism patients were aged 18 to 65 years and newly diagnosed, with disease duration of less than 2 months. Exclusion was applied to patients with uncontrolled infections, other autoimmune diseases, pregnancy or lactation. Diagnoses relied on clinical symptoms, serum thyroxine and TRAb, thyroid ultrasound and orbital computed tomography. PBMCs were isolated from 10 ml of fresh peripheral blood by Ficoll-Paque density gradient centrifugation. Total RNA was extracted using Trizol reagent, and RNA quality was assessed on an Agilent 2100 Bioanalyzer. The TCR beta CDR3 regions were amplified from the RNA transcripts. A first-round RT-PCR of the TCR CDR3 used the HTBI primer set with the Qiagen OneStep RT-PCR kit. Libraries were constructed in a second round of multiplex PCR, after which size selection and purification were performed. Libraries were sequenced paired-end with 100 bp reads on an Illumina HiSeq2000. Processing in the source paper ran as follows. Raw data were processed with SOAPnuke, discarding reads with adapters, uncalled bases, mean Phred below 15, or no exact constant-primer or identifier match. High-quality paired reads were merged with COPE v1.2.5, and unique nucleotide sequences were defined as clonotypes. Clonotypes were aligned to IMGT TRBV, TRBD and TRBJ reference segments using MiTCR v1.1. The analysis included only V-J combinations with a frequency above 0.0001, which together covered around 99% of the repertoires. A TCS score was defined as the ratio between F50 (clonal expansion) and ExV (chaos), using BLOSUM62-based TCRdist between CDR3 peptides within each V-J. Welch's t-statistics and random forest reduced 500 to 650 V-J features to 13, which were used in a naive Bayes classifier (R e1071). The public reads were reanalyzed by TCRdb: fastp trimming at Q25, MiXCR alignment, in-frame beta chains only. Rows matching on CDR3 protein sequence are summarized as one entry with the most common DNA and genes. These V and J calls are TCRdb output, not the study's own analysis. The sample records approximately 590,000 distinct CDR3 sequences, 15% to 17% of which are singletons. The leading ten clones occupy approximately 7% of the sample.

This sample was taken from a study of T cells in Graves' hyperthyroidism and ophthalmopathy (dated by TCRdb to between 2019 and 2020). Concerning the study at large: Peripheral blood samples were taken at initial diagnosis, before any treatment was given. To identify distinguishing TCR V-J signatures, a discovery cohort of around 98 patients was used, comprising under 45 with Graves' ophthalmopathy and around 60 with stable Graves' hyperthyroidism. An independent validation cohort of under 20 hyperthyroidism patients and more than 15 patients who later progressed to ophthalmopathy tested prospective prediction of ophthalmopathy. For training and testing, the 100 patients in the discovery cohort were randomly divided in a 7:3 ratio. In addition, the study compared T-cell repertoires in thyroid tissue and in blood from 6 or 7 Graves' hyperthyroidism patients. Once sampling was done, hyperthyroidism patients were given methimazole at a starting dose of 30 mg daily, whereas ophthalmopathy patients were given high-dose intravenous methylprednisolone. According to the paper, TCR Vbeta CDR3 sequencing was carried out on about 140 peripheral blood samples, which came from 40 to 45 ophthalmopathy, roughly 75 hyperthyroidism and some 17 progressor patients.

V is pruned by 1 base and J by 2 bases, leaving 4 bases of the junction without a gene match. The CDR3 has 17 amino acids, counting the end cysteine and phenylalanine. The sequence is cut down to CDR3 DNA, 51 bases in frame from base 1. CDR1 and CDR2 are read off the germline V gene as MDHEN and SYDVKM. What the authors observed across the whole study: Most expanded thyroid clonotypes (frequency above 0.001) were also detected in blood, a finding suggesting that blood repertoires may reflect thyroid immune responses. Sample size was not statistically predetermined, and blinding of investigators to group allocation was not performed. During validation, the model predicted progression to ophthalmopathy a median of approximately 6.5 months ahead of onset, with roughly 65% sensitivity and about 72% specificity. In cross-validation, a model built on a 13 V-J signature told ophthalmopathy apart from stable hyperthyroidism with 85% to 90% sensitivity and about 81% specificity, and in testing the same model reached 80%/75%.

This sequence was found in a woman between 25 and 40 years old with Graves' hyperthyroidism. This chain joins TRBV28 to TRBJ2-2; 10 middle bases align to TRBD2. The sample consisted of blood. The CDR3 protein: CASSLLGLAKNTGELFF. In nucleotide form, the sequence is TGTGCCAGCAGTTTATTGGGACTAGCGAAAAACACCGGGGAGCTGTTTTTT.